This entry is about one T cell receptor (beta chain). The antigen is unknown. Only patients with CD8+CD57+ cell expansion on flow cytometry were chosen for sequencing. Germline V gene data show CDR1 as SGHDN and CDR2 as FVKESK. This CDR3 has 14 residues. V was shortened by 5 bases and J by 1 base, with 9 bases between the two germline ends. Genomic DNA provided the template from which TCR beta VDJ and CDR3 profiles were obtained. TCRdb ran MiXCR on the reads and lists one entry per CDR3 protein. The data contain about 150,000 distinct CDR3 sequences, about 50% of them singletons. These data originate in a study of CD8+CD57+ T cells in acquired aplastic anemia. The study's findings and limits: Overlap between patients and controls comprised roughly 30 CD8+ CDR3 sequences.

Sequenced sample: sorted CD4+, CD8+, or CD8+CD57+ T cells (not recorded which) from PBMCs. V is TRBV14 and J is TRBJ1-3; D is undetermined. The clonotype comes from a human donor with aplastic anemia. CDR3 sequence reads: CASSSSPSGNTIYF. The DNA for the CDR3 is TGTGCCAGCAGCTCCTCCCCTTCTGGAAACACCATATATTTT.